A single T cell receptor beta chain is shown here with its context. The antigen is not known. This specimen belongs to a study of cytomegalovirus exposure and HLA in healthy donors. This CDR3 comprises 14 residues. Germline-derived CDR1 and CDR2 are SGHDN and FVKESK. V lost 1 base to trimming and J lost 6 bases; unmatched junction nucleotides: 5. Study-level findings and limits: Most TCR sequences were rare, but some public TCRs occurred in many donors.

Clones were read by immunoSEQ multiplex PCR, and TCRdb kept only the in-frame ones, dropping some. The data hold roughly 180,000 clones, with about 89% observed a single time. Sequenced sample: PBMCs. The V call is TRBV14, the J call TRBJ1-2, with TRBD1 matching over 7 bases. The sequence came from a man aged 30 to 39 in good health and CMV-seropositive. The chain's CDR3 is CASSQAGGGHGYTF. The CDR3, as DNA: TGTGCCAGCAGCCAAGCAGGGGGAGGGCATGGCTACACCTTC.